Following are 5 T cell receptor beta chains from one sample sequenced in a study of blood T cells in healthy people across ages. Using a J-beta primer mix together with a sample-barcoded 5' primer, a second PCR was run for roughly 7 to 12 cycles. TCRdb itself ran the 5' RACE reads through MiXCR, one entry per CDR3 protein. The table has fewer than 650,000 distinct CDR3 sequences, roughly a quarter seen once; the top ten hold 3% to 4%. Separately, the same data were catalogued under a study of T cells of mothers and their children.

The sample was blood. These receptors all come from a boy between 2 and 10 years old in good health.

This rearrangement joins TRBV6-6 to TRBJ2-3; D perhaps matches TRBD2 (5 bases). Germline CDR1 and CDR2: MNHNY and SVGAGI (reference sequence). The germline V and J ends were trimmed by 6 bases and 2 bases, with 12 bases remaining between them. The CDR3 runs to 14 residues. The CDR3 DNA sequence: TGTGCCAGCAGCTCAAGCCGGGACACAGATACGCAGTATTTT. It specifies CASSSSRDTDTQYF.

The J gene is TRBJ2-3, the V gene TRBV5-1; TRBD2 matches at 7 bases. CDR3 length: 17 residues. V was clipped by 5 bases and J by 2 bases; unmatched bases: 14. Germline-derived CDR1 and CDR2 are SGHRS and YFSETQ. As DNA, the CDR3 is TGCGCCAGCAGACTGGTCCCTAGCGGATCATCCACAGATACGCAGTATTTT. It yields the protein CASRLVPSGSSTDTQYF.

This clonotype was counted only a few times. J is TRBJ2-7 and V is TRBV10-3; TRBD2 agrees at 8 bases. The CDR3 has 15 residues. Germline assignment: CDR1 ENHRY and CDR2 SYGVKD. V shed 2 bases, J shed 2 bases, and the junction held 5 bases outside the gene matches. The CDR3, as DNA: TGTGCCATCAGTGAGGTTCCAGCGGGGGCCTACGAGCAGTACTTC. It codes for CAISEVPAGAYEQYF.

The chain joins TRBV5-1 to TRBJ2-7, with TRBD1 matching 8 bases. Trimming at V came to 2 bases and at J to 1 base, leaving 11 bases not matched to a gene. The CDR3 contains 17 residues. Germline V lookup: CDR1 SGHRS, CDR2 YFSETQ. CDR3 DNA: TGCGCCAGCAGCTTCGGACCTGACAGGGGCCTTTCCTACGAGCAGTACTTC. Its protein product is CASSFGPDRGLSYEQYF.

Points on this clonotype: Its ends do not fully match the called genes, so a read error is possible. The V call is TRBV2, the J call TRBJ1-1, with 7 bases matching TRBD1. Germline CDR1 SNHLY, CDR2 FYNNEI. CDR3 size: 13 residues. Here the CDR3 DNA reads TGTGCCGGCAGTCCCTTGGGACAGACTGAAGCTTTCTTT. As protein: CAGSPLGQTEAFF. Complete variable domain (other parts from reference TRBV2 and TRBJ1-1): EPEVTQTPSHQVTQMGQEVILRCVPISNHLYFYWYRQILGQKVEFLVSFYNNEISEKSEIFDDQFSVERPDGSNFTLKIRSTKLEDSAMYFCAGSPLGQTEAFFGQGTRLTVV.